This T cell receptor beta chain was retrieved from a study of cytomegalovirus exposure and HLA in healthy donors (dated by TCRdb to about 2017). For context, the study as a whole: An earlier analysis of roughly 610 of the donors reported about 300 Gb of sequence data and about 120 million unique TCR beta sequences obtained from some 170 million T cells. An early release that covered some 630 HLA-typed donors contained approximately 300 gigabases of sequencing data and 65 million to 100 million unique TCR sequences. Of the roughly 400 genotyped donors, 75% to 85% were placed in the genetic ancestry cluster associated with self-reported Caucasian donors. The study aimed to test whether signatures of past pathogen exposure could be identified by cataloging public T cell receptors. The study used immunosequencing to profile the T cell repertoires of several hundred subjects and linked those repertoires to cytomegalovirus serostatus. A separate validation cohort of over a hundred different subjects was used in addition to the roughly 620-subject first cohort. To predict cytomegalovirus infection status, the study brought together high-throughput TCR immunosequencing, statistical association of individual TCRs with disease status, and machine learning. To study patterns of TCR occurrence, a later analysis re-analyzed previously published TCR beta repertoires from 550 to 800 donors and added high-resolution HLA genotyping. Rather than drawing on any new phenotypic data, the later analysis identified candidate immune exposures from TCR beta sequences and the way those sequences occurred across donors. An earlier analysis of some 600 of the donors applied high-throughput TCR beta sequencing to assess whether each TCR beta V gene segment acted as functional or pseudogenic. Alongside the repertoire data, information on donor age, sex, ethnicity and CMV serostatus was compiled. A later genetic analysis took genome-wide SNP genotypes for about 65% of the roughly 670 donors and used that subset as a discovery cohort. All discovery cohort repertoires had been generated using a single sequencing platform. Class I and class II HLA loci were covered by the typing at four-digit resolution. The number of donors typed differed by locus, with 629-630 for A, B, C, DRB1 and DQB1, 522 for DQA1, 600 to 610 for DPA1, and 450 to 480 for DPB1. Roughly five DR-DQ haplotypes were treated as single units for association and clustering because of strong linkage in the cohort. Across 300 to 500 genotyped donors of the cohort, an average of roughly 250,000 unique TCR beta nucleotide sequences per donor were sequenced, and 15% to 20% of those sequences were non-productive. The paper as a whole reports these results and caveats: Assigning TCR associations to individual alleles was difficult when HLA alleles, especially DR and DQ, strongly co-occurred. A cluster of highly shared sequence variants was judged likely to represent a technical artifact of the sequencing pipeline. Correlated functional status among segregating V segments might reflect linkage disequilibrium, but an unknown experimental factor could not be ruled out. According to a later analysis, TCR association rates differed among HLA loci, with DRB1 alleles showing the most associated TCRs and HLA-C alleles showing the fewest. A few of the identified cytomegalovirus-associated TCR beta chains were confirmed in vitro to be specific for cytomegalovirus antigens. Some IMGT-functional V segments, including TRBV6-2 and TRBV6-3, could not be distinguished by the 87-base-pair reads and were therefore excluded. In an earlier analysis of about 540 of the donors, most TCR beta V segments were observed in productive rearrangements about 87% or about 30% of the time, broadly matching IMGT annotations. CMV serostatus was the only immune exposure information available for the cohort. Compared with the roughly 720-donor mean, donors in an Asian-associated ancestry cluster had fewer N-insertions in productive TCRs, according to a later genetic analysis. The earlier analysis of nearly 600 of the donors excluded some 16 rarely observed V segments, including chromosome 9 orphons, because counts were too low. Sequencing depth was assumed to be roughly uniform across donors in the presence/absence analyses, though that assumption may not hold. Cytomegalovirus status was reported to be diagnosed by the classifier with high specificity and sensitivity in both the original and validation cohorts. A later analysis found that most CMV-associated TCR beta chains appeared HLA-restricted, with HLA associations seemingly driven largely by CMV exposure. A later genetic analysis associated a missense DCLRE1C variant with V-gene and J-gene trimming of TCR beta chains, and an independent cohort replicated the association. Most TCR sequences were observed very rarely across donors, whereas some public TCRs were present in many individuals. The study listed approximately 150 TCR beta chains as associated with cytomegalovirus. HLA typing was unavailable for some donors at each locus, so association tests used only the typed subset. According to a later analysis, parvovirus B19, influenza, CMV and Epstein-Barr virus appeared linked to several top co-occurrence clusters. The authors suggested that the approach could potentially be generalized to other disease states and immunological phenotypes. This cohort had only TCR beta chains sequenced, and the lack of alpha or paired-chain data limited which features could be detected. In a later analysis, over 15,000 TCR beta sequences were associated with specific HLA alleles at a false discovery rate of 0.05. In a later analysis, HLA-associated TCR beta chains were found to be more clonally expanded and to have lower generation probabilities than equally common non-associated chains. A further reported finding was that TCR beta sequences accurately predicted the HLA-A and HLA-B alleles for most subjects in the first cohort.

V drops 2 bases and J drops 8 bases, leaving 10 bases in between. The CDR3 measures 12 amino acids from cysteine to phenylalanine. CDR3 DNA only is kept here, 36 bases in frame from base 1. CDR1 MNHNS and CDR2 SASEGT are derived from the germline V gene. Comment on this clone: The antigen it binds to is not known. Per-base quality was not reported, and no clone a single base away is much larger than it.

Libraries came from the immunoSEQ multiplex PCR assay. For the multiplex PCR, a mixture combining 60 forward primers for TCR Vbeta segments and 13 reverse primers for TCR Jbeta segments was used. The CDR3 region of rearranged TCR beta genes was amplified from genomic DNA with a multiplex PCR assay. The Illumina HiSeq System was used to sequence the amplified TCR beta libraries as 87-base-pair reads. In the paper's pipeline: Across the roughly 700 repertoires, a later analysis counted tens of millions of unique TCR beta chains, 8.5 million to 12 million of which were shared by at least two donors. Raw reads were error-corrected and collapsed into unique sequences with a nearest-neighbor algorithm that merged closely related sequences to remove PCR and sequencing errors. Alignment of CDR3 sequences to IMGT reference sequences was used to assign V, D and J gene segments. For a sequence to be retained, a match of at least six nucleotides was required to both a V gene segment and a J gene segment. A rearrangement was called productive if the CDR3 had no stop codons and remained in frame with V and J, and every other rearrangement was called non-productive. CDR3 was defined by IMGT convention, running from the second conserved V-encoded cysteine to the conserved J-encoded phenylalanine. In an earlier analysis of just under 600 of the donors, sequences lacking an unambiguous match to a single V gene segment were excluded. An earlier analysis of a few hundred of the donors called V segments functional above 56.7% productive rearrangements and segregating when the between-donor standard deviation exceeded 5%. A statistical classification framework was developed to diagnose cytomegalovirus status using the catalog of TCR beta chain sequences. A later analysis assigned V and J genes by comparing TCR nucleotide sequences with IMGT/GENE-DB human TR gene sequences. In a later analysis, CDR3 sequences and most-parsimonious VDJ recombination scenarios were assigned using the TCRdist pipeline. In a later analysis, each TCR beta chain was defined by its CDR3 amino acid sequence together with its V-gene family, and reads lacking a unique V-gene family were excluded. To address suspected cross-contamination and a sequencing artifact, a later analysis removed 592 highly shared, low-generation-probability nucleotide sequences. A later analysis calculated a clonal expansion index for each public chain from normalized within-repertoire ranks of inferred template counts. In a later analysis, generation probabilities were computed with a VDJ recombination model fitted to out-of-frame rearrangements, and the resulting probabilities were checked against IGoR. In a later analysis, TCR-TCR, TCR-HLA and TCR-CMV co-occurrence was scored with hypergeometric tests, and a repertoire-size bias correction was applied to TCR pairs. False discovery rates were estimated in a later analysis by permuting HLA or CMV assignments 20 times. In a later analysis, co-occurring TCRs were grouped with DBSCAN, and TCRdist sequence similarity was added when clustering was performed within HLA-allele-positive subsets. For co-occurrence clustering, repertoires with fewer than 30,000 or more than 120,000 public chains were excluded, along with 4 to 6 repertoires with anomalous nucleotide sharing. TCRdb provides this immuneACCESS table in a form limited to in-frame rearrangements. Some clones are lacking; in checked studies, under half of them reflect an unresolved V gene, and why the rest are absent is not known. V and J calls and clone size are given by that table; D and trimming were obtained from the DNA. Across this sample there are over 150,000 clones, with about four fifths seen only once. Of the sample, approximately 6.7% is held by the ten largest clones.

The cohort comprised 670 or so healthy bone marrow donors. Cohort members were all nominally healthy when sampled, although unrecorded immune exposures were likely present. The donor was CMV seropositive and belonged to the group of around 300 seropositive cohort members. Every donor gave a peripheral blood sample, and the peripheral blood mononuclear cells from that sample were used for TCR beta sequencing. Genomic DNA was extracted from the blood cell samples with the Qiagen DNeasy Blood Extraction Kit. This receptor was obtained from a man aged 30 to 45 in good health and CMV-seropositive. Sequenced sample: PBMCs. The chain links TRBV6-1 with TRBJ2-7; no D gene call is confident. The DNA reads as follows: TGTGCCAGCAGTGAATTCCCTTTAAAGCAGTACTTC. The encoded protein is CASSEFPLKQYF.